The 21 T cell receptor beta chains given below trace back to one sample, sequenced in a study of cytomegalovirus exposure and HLA in healthy donors. The PCR was carried out with 60 Vbeta primers and 13 Jbeta primers. Using immunoSEQ multiplex PCR, the repertoire was profiled, and TCRdb retains in-frame clones only, with some absent. The sample yields roughly 77,000 clones, roughly 69% seen once. The specimen sequenced was PBMCs. These receptor sequences come from a woman aged 45-60 years in good health and CMV-seropositive.

The chain uses TRBV18 and TRBJ1-1; 7 bases agree with TRBD1. Germline CDR1 and CDR2: KGHSH and LQKENI. With 0 bases clipped from V and 1 base from J, the junction kept 5 bases outside the gene matches. This CDR3 has 16 residues. For the CDR3, the DNA is TGTGCCAGCTCACCACCACGGGGACAGACGAACACTGAAGCTTTCTTT. This translates into CASSPPRGQTNTEAFF.

The chain links TRBV5-6 to TRBJ2-1; 7 nucleotides line up with TRBD1. The ends lost 4 bases at V and 2 bases at J; junction bases unmatched: 3. This CDR3 spans 14 amino acids. CDR1 SGHDT and CDR2 YYEEEE come from the germline V gene. This CDR3 is CASSPGQTYNEQFF. The CDR3 DNA follows: TGTGCCAGCAGCCCGGGACAGACCTACAATGAGCAGTTCTTC. Looking up the rest from reference TRBV5-6 and TRBJ2-1 gives the full variable domain: DAGVTQSPTHLIKTRGQQVTLRCSPKSGHDTVSWYQQALGQGPQFIFQYYEEEERQRGNFPDRFSGHQFPNYSSELNVNALLLGDSALYLCASSPGQTYNEQFFGPGTRLTVL.

The chain recombines TRBV2 with TRBJ2-7, with unresolved D. CDR3 length: 12 residues. The germline gives CDR1 SNHLY, CDR2 FYNNEI. The germline V and J ends were trimmed by 4 bases and 3 bases, with 7 bases remaining between them. CDR3 DNA sequence: TGTGCCAGCAGTGGGCAGATCTACGAGCAGTACTTC. This sequence encodes CASSGQIYEQYF.

V gene TRBV19 combines with J gene TRBJ1-6; TRBD1 aligns across 7 bases. The CDR3 loop spans 13 amino acids. Germline-derived CDR1 and CDR2 are LNHDA and SQIVND (reference sequence). The junction had 2 bases not matched to a gene; V was cut back by 5 bases and J by 7 bases. Written as DNA, the CDR3 is TGTGCCAGTAGTTTGACAGGGAATTCACCCCTCCACTTT. Its translation: CASSLTGNSPLHF.

The chain combines TRBV5-3 with TRBJ1-2, with D perhaps TRBD1 (6 bases). TRBV5-3 is given ORF status, its function remaining uncertain. The CDR3 is 16 amino acids. Trimming took 5 bases from V and 2 from J, leaving 19 bases between them. DNA of the CDR3: TGTGCCAGAAGAAAAAGGTACGGGGGGCAAAACTATGGCTACACCTTC. It yields the protein CARRKRYGGQNYGYTF.

The rearrangement joins TRBV7-9 to TRBJ1-5; D is perhaps TRBD1 (6 bases). Trimming took off 4 bases at V and 4 bases at J, with 11 bases between the two ends. This CDR3 is 14 amino acids long. Germline loops: CDR1 SEHNR, CDR2 FQNEAQ (reference sequence). The CDR3 spells CASSYQGLNQPQHF. In DNA, the CDR3 is TGTGCCAGCAGCTATCAGGGGTTGAATCAGCCCCAGCATTTT.

This clone has just one count. The rearrangement links TRBV18 to TRBJ1-2; 7 bases align to TRBD1. The CDR3 totals 14 residues. After removal of 3 bases from V and 1 base from J, the junction contained 2 bases not matched to a gene. Per germline, CDR1 KGHSH and CDR2 LQKENI. CDR3 residues: CASSPGQFNYGYTF. The CDR3 DNA reads TGTGCCAGCTCACCGGGACAGTTTAACTATGGCTACACCTTC.

The chain recombines TRBV4-1 with TRBJ2-1, with D possibly TRBD2 on 5 matching bases. V shed 8 bases and J shed 7 bases, with 21 bases lying between them. Per the germline V gene, CDR1 is MGHRA and CDR2 is YSYEKL. This CDR3 comprises 15 residues. CDR3 sequence: CASDEGPQTGNEQFF. The CDR3 DNA sequence: TGCGCCAGCGACGAAGGGCCCCAGACGGGAAATGAGCAGTTCTTC.

The chain uses TRBV27 and TRBJ2-1; weak D call: TRBD1 (6 bases). The V gene's germline CDR1 is MNHEY and CDR2 SMNVEV (reference sequence). The V end was cut by 4 bases, the J end by 3 bases, with 13 bases between. The CDR3 covers 15 residues. Here the CDR3 DNA reads TGTGCCAGCAGTTCGGTGGCAGGGGTCTACAATGAGCAGTTCTTC. The encoded protein is CASSSVAGVYNEQFF.

In its sample, this clone was seen a few times. The gene calls are TRBV9 and TRBJ2-7; D unclear. The length of the CDR3 is 14 residues. Germline CDR1 and CDR2: SGDLS and YYNGEE. Trimming left V 0 bases short and J 1 base short, with 8 bases between. The CDR3 is CASSVVGSSYEQYF. In DNA form, the CDR3 reads TGTGCCAGCAGCGTAGTTGGTAGTTCCTACGAGCAGTACTTC.

The rearrangement joins TRBV2 to TRBJ1-5; TRBD1 agrees at 7 bases. J gave up 5 bases and V 5 bases, and 9 bases lay outside the gene matches. Germline-derived CDR1 and CDR2 are SNHLY and FYNNEI. This CDR3 comprises 15 residues. The CDR3, as DNA: TGTGCCAGCAGTTTCCCGACAGGGAGAGATCAGCCCCAGCATTTT. It is translated as CASSFPTGRDQPQHF. Variable domain in full (rest from reference TRBV2 and TRBJ1-5): EPEVTQTPSHQVTQMGQEVILRCVPISNHLYFYWYRQILGQKVEFLVSFYNNEISEKSEIFDDQFSVERPDGSNFTLKIRSTKLEDSAMYFCASSFPTGRDQPQHFGDGTRLSIL.

Here the CDR3 DNA reads TGTGCCAGCAGTGCCTCCCGGGAGGGATACGAGCAGTACTTC. Translated, it gives CASSASREGYEQYF. The V and J genes are TRBV2 and TRBJ2-7; 8 bases fit TRBD2. Germline CDR1 and CDR2: SNHLY and FYNNEI. The CDR3 is 14 amino acids. The trim removed 4 bases at V and 4 bases at J, leaving 6 bases unmatched. Full variable domain (missing parts from reference TRBV2 and TRBJ2-7): EPEVTQTPSHQVTQMGQEVILRCVPISNHLYFYWYRQILGQKVEFLVSFYNNEISEKSEIFDDQFSVERPDGSNFTLKIRSTKLEDSAMYFCASSASREGYEQYFGPGTRLTVT.

The chain has TRBV9 and TRBJ2-5, with 11 bases aligning to TRBD2. V dropped 4 bases and J dropped 5; count of bases not matched to a gene: 10. CDR1 is SGDLS, CDR2 YYNGEE, per germline. This CDR3 comprises 16 residues. CDR3 protein: CASSMYSGGAGETQYF. The CDR3 DNA reads as TGTGCCAGCAGCATGTATAGCGGGGGGGCCGGTGAGACCCAGTACTTC.

This chain joins TRBV19 and TRBJ1-6, with 7 nucleotides matching TRBD1. After removal of 7 bases from V and 7 bases from J, the junction contained 10 bases not matched to a gene. This CDR3 contains 15 residues. The germline gives CDR1 LNHDA, CDR2 SQIVND (reference sequence). CDR3 nucleotides: TGTGCCAGTAAGAAGGCTGGGACAGAAAATTCACCCCTCCACTTT. Translation gives CASKKAGTENSPLHF.

In its sample, this clone was seen once. The germline gene is not matched at one end of the junction; a read error may be the cause. This chain links TRBV7-9 with TRBJ2-7, with 7 bases lining up with TRBD1. CDR1 is SEHNR, CDR2 FQNEAQ, per germline (reference sequence). The CDR3 totals 17 residues. The chain's CDR3 is CSSSPNRGWVKVDEQYF. DNA for the CDR3: TGTTCCAGCAGCCCCAACAGGGGTTGGGTAAAGGTGGACGAGCAGTACTTC.

The gene calls are TRBV18 and TRBJ2-7, with D tentatively TRBD2 (5 bases). The CDR3 spans 13 residues. Trimming left V 3 bases short and J 4 bases short, with 10 bases between. CDR1 and CDR2 (germline): KGHSH, LQKENI. CDR3 loop: CASSPSEGYEQYV. CDR3 DNA sequence: TGTGCCAGCTCACCGAGTGAGGGTTACGAGCAGTACGTC.

V usage is TRBV6-5 and J usage is TRBJ2-5; D remains unclear. This CDR3 has 13 residues. V lost 2 bases, J lost 5 bases, and 9 bases lay in between. Looked up from germline, CDR1 is MNHEY and CDR2 is SVGAGI. CDR3 residues: CASSYDSMETQYF. DNA for the CDR3: TGTGCCAGCAGTTACGACTCTATGGAGACCCAGTACTTC.

The V call is TRBV5-4, the J call TRBJ2-2; 8 bases map to TRBD1. V was pared by 0 bases and J by 7 bases, with 5 bases of the junction left unmatched. The CDR3 runs 15 residues. Germline CDR1 and CDR2: SGHNT and YYREEE (reference sequence). The CDR3 DNA follows: TGTGCCAGCAGCTTGGTAGCAGGGGGCGGCGGGGAGCTGTTTTTT. Translation: CASSLVAGGGGELFF. Combining the CDR3 with reference TRBV5-4 and TRBJ2-2 gives the whole variable domain ETGVTQSPTHLIKTRGQQVTLRCSSQSGHNTVSWYQQALGQGPQFIFQYYREEENGRGNFPPRFSGLQFPNYSSELNVNALELDDSALYLCASSLVAGGGGELFFGEGSRLTVL.

In DNA form, the CDR3 reads TGTGCCAGCAGCTCGCGGGGGGGCCCTGACAATGAGCAGTTCTTC. Its protein is CASSSRGGPDNEQFF. The chain carries TRBV11-3 and TRBJ2-1; 9 bases align to TRBD2. Losses at the gene ends were 4 bases for V and 5 bases for J; bases not matched to a gene: 6. Germline lookup yields CDR1 SGHNT and CDR2 YENEEA. The CDR3 length is 15 residues.

The V gene is TRBV5-4, the J gene TRBJ2-3; 13 positions match TRBD2. The CDR3 totals 17 residues. Germline V gene lookup returns CDR1 SGHNT and CDR2 YYREEE (reference sequence). The trim removed 2 bases at V and 6 bases at J, leaving 9 bases unmatched. CDR3 nucleotides: TGTGCCAGCAGCTTAACTAGCGGGGGGGCATATTCGGATACGCAGTATTTT. The encoded protein is CASSLTSGGAYSDTQYF.

This clone was counted a few times. This chain uses TRBV2 with TRBJ2-3; 11 nucleotides match TRBD2. From germline, CDR1 is SNHLY and CDR2 FYNNEI. V shed 8 bases, J shed 7 bases, and the junction held 11 bases outside the gene matches. This CDR3 is 15 amino acids long. The chain's CDR3 is CASCLLAGVANTQYF. The CDR3 bases are TGTGCCAGCTGCCTACTAGCGGGGGTAGCAAATACGCAGTATTTT.